This TCR beta chain was identified in a study of cytomegalovirus exposure and HLA in healthy donors. General study points: A later analysis found TCR association rates differed by HLA locus, highest for DRB1 and lowest for HLA-C. Researchers reported in a later analysis that a missense DCLRE1C variant was tied to TCR beta V- and J-gene trimming.

The primer mix had 60 Vbeta and 13 Jbeta primers. TCRdb's copy holds only in-frame clones and misses some; the assay was immunoSEQ multiplex PCR. This sample has under 250,000 clones, with over 70% found just once. The sample holds a few counts of this clone. Its specificity is unknown. V dropped 0 bases and J dropped 4 bases, with 16 bases sitting between them. CDR1 and CDR2 from the germline V gene are SGHRS and YFSETQ. The CDR3 runs to 16 residues. Sequencing input: PBMCs. The chain uses TRBV5-1 and TRBJ1-2, with a possible D match to TRBD1 (5 bases). This TCR came from a woman aged 55-75 years in good health and CMV-seropositive. The CDR3 nucleotides are TGCGCCAGCAGCTTGGGATCGGGGGGATATGGCTATGGCTACACCTTC. It yields the protein CASSLGSGGYGYGYTF.